The source of this T cell receptor (beta chain) is a study of T cells in Graves' hyperthyroidism and ophthalmopathy. Regarding the study as a whole: Most thyroid clonotypes expanded above 0.001 were also detected in blood. Stable hyperthyroidism was separated from ophthalmopathy by a model based on 13 V-J features.

RNA transcripts provided the source from which TCR beta CDR3 regions were amplified. Initially, a first-round RT-PCR of the TCR CDR3 employed the HTBI primer set. TCRdb reprocessed the multiplex PCR reads with MiXCR, giving one entry per CDR3 protein. The sample records a few hundred thousand distinct CDR3 sequences, around 25% being singletons. Comments on this clonotype: Its antigen remains unknown.

CDR1 and CDR2 (germline): SGHAT, FQDESV (reference sequence). The CDR3 spans 12 residues. Trimming left V 3 bases short and J 6 bases short, with 8 bases between. Stable hyperthyroidism: no ophthalmopathy progression over 18 months of follow-up. The study based diagnoses on clinical symptoms, serum thyroxine and TRAb, thyroid ultrasound and orbital computed tomography. Sequenced sample: blood. The sequence derives from a man in his fifties with Graves' hyperthyroidism. The J gene is TRBJ1-1, the V gene TRBV11-1; D is uncertain. The CDR3 nucleotides are TGTGCCAGCAGCTTCAGGCGGTCTGAAGCTTTCTTT. Translated: CASSFRRSEAFF.